This is a list of T cell receptor beta chains from one sample in a study of beta chain features in type 1 diabetes. Some clones are missing from TCRdb's copy, which holds only in-frame ones; the method was immunoSEQ multiplex PCR. The sample has about 470,000 clones; around 28% are singletons. The specimen was naive CD4+ T cells from blood. The source of these receptors is a young man in good health. The CDR3 runs from the conserved cysteine through the conserved F or W. The order of the fields is V gene, D gene, clone size, J gene, CDR3 protein, CDR3 DNA. The D gene is left open where the match is weak. The size field is filled for only some rows; it gives once, few, many or a size class.

v_gene: TRBV18
d_gene: -
abundance: -
j_gene: TRBJ2-5
CDR3aa: CASSPEETQYF
CDR3nt: TGTGCCAGCTCACCGGAAGAGACCCAGTACTTC

v_gene: TRBV30
d_gene: TRBD2
abundance: -
j_gene: TRBJ2-4
CDR3aa: CAWSVGLAGSKNIQYF
CDR3nt: TGTGCCTGGAGTGTGGGACTAGCGGGGTCCAAAAACATTCAGTACTTC

v_gene: TRBV6-6
d_gene: -
abundance: few
j_gene: TRBJ1-1
CDR3aa: CASSYRMNTEAFF
CDR3nt: TGTGCCAGCAGTTACAGGATGAACACTGAAGCTTTCTTT

v_gene: TRBV9
d_gene: -
abundance: -
j_gene: TRBJ1-1
CDR3aa: CASSGALGLNTEAFF
CDR3nt: TGTGCCAGCAGCGGGGCCCTGGGGCTGAACACTGAAGCTTTCTTT

v_gene: TRBV4-2
d_gene: -
abundance: -
j_gene: TRBJ2-5
CDR3aa: CASSRTDQETQYF
CDR3nt: TGTGCCAGCAGCCGCACCGACCAAGAGACCCAGTACTTC

v_gene: TRBV7-9
d_gene: TRBD2
abundance: -
j_gene: TRBJ2-5
CDR3aa: CASRGLGGKETQYF
CDR3nt: TGTGCCAGCAGGGGACTAGGCGGGAAAGAGACCCAGTACTTC

v_gene: TRBV5-1
d_gene: TRBD2
abundance: -
j_gene: TRBJ2-1
CDR3aa: CASSLALAAYNEQFF
CDR3nt: TGCGCCAGCAGCTTGGCGCTAGCGGCCTACAATGAGCAGTTCTTC

v_gene: TRBV6-6
d_gene: -
abundance: few
j_gene: TRBJ1-2
CDR3aa: CASSPGYGYTF
CDR3nt: TGTGCCAGCAGCCCCGGCTATGGCTACACCTTC

v_gene: TRBV14
d_gene: TRBD2
abundance: -
j_gene: TRBJ2-7
CDR3aa: CASSQGTSGRYEQYF
CDR3nt: TGTGCCAGCAGCCAAGGGACTAGCGGGAGATACGAGCAGTACTTC

v_gene: TRBV9
d_gene: TRBD2
abundance: few
j_gene: TRBJ2-5
CDR3aa: CASSVGDSGRRETQYF
CDR3nt: TGTGCCAGCAGCGTAGGGGATAGCGGGAGACGGGAGACCCAGTACTTC

v_gene: TRBV10-3
d_gene: -
abundance: -
j_gene: TRBJ2-5
CDR3aa: CAISGDPSKTQYF
CDR3nt: TGTGCCATCAGTGGGGACCCGTCCAAGACCCAGTACTTC

v_gene: TRBV19
d_gene: TRBD1
abundance: -
j_gene: TRBJ1-2
CDR3aa: CASSSGQGGYTF
CDR3nt: TGTGCCAGTAGTTCGGGACAGGGCGGCTACACCTTC

v_gene: TRBV30
d_gene: TRBD1
abundance: few
j_gene: TRBJ1-1
CDR3aa: CAWSGQGATEAFF
CDR3nt: TGTGCCTGGAGTGGACAGGGGGCTACTGAAGCTTTCTTT

v_gene: TRBV29-1
d_gene: TRBD2
abundance: few
j_gene: TRBJ2-1
CDR3aa: CSVGAAGGSNEQFF
CDR3nt: TGCAGCGTTGGGGCGGCGGGAGGGAGTAATGAGCAGTTCTTC

v_gene: TRBV15
d_gene: -
abundance: -
j_gene: TRBJ2-5
CDR3aa: CATSRDNGQETQYF
CDR3nt: TGTGCCACCAGCAGAGATAACGGGCAAGAGACCCAGTACTTC

v_gene: TRBV7-9
d_gene: -
abundance: -
j_gene: TRBJ2-3
CDR3aa: CASSPNPGVTDTQYF
CDR3nt: TGTGCCAGCAGCCCAAACCCGGGAGTGACAGATACGCAGTATTTT

v_gene: TRBV15
d_gene: -
abundance: -
j_gene: TRBJ2-3
CDR3aa: CATREGSFPDTQYF
CDR3nt: TGTGCCACCAGAGAAGGTAGCTTTCCAGATACGCAGTATTTT

v_gene: TRBV30
d_gene: -
abundance: -
j_gene: TRBJ1-1
CDR3aa: CAWKASPNTEAFF
CDR3nt: TGTGCCTGGAAGGCATCCCCGAACACTGAAGCTTTCTTT

v_gene: TRBV29-1
d_gene: TRBD1
abundance: few
j_gene: TRBJ2-1
CDR3aa: CSVSGTGAYNEQFF
CDR3nt: TGCAGCGTGTCCGGGACAGGGGCCTACAATGAGCAGTTCTTC

v_gene: TRBV4-2
d_gene: -
abundance: -
j_gene: TRBJ1-1
CDR3aa: CASSQRDQEENTEAFF
CDR3nt: TGTGCCAGCAGCCAAAGGGACCAGGAGGAGAACACTGAAGCTTTCTTT

v_gene: TRBV7-2
d_gene: TRBD1
abundance: few
j_gene: TRBJ2-7
CDR3aa: CASSSHRGLEQYF
CDR3nt: TGTGCCAGCAGCTCACACAGGGGGCTCGAGCAGTACTTC